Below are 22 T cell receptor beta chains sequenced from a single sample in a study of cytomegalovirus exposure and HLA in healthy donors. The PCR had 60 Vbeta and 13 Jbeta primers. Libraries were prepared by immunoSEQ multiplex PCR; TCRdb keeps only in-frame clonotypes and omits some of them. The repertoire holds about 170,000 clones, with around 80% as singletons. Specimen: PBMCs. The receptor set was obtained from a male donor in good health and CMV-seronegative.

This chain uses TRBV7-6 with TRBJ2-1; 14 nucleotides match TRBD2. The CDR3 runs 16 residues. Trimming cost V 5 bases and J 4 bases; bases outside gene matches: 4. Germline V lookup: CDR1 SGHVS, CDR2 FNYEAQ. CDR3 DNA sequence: TGTGCCAGCAGCCGAGGACTAGCGGGGGGATACAATGAGCAGTTCTTC. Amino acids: CASSRGLAGGYNEQFF.

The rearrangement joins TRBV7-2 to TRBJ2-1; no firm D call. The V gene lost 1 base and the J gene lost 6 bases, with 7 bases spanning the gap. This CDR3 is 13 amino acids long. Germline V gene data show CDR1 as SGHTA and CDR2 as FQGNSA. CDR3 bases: TGTGCCAGCAGCTTAGGTGTTCTCAATGAGCAGTTCTTC. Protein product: CASSLGVLNEQFF.

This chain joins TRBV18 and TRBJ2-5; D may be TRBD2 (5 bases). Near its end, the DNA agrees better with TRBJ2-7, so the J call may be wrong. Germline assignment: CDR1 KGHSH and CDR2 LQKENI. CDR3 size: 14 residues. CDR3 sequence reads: CASSPSAAAYEQYF. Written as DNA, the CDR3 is TGTGCCAGCTCACCATCGGCAGCGGCCTACGAGCAGTACTTC.

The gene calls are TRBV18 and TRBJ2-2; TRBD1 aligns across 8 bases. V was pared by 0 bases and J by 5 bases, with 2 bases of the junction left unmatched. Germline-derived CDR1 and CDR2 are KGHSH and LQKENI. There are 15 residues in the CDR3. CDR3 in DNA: TGTGCCAGCTCACCACCGACAGGGGATACCGGGGAGCTGTTTTTT. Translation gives CASSPPTGDTGELFF.

The CDR3 DNA reads TGTGCCAGCAGCCCCCAGTGGGGGACTAGTCCCAATGAGCAGTTCTTC. It codes for CASSPQWGTSPNEQFF. The chain carries TRBV7-8 and TRBJ2-1; TRBD2 matches at 8 bases. The V segment lost 5 bases and the J segment 6 bases; nucleotides outside the gene matches: 12. This CDR3 is 16 amino acids long. The germline V gene encodes CDR1 SGHVS and CDR2 FQNEAQ.

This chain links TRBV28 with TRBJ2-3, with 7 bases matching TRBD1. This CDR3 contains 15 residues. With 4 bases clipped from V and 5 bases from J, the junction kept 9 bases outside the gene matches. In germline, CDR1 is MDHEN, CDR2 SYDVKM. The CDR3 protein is CASSSSDRVGDTQYF. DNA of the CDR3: TGTGCCAGCAGTTCCTCTGACAGGGTTGGAGATACGCAGTATTTT. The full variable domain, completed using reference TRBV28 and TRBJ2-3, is DVKVTQSSRYLVKRTGEKVFLECVQDMDHENMFWYRQDPGLGLRLIYFSYDVKMKEKGDIPEGYSVSREKKERFSLILESASTNQTSMYLCASSSSDRVGDTQYFGPGTRLTVL.

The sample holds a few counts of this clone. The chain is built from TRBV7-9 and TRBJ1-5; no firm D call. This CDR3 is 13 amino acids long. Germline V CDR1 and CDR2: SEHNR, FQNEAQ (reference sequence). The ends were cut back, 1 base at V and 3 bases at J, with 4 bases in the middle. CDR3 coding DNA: TGTGCCAGCAGCTTAGGACACAATCAGCCCCAGCATTTT. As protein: CASSLGHNQPQHF.

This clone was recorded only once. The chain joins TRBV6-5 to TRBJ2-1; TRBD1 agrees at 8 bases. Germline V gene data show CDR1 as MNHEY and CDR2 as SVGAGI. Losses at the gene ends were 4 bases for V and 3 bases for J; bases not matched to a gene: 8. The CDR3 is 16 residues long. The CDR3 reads CASSSRTGTGYNEQFF. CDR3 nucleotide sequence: TGTGCCAGCAGTTCCCGGACAGGGACGGGCTACAATGAGCAGTTCTTC.

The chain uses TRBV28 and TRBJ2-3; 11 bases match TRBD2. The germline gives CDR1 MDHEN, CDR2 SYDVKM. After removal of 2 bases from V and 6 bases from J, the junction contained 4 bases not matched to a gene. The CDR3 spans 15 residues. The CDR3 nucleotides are TGTGCCAGCAGTTTACAACTAGCGGGAGTCGATACGCAGTATTTT. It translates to CASSLQLAGVDTQYF.

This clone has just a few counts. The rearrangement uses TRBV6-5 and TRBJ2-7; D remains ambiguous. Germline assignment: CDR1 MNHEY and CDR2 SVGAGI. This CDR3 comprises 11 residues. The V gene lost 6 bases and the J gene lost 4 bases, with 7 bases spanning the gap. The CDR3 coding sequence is TGTGCCAGCAGCTCACAATACGAGCAGTACTTC. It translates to CASSSQYEQYF.

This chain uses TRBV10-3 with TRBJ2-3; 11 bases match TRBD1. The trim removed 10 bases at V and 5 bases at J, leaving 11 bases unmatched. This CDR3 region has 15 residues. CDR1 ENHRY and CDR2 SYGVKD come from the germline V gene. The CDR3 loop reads CATYPGTGGKDTQYF. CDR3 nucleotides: TGTGCCACCTACCCTGGGACAGGGGGGAAAGATACGCAGTATTTT.

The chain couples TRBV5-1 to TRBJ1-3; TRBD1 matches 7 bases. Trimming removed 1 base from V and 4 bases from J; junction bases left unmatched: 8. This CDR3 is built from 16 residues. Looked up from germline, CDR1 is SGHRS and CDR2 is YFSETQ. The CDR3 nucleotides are TGCGCCAGCAGCTTGAGGACAGGAGGGTCGGGAAACACCATATATTTT. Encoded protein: CASSLRTGGSGNTIYF.

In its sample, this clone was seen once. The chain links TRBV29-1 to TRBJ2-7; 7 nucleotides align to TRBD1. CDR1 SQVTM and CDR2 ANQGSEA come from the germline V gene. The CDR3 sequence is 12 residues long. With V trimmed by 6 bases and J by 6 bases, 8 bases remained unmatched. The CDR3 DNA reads TGCAGCGTCGGACAGGCTCAGGGCGAGCAGTACTTC. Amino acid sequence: CSVGQAQGEQYF.

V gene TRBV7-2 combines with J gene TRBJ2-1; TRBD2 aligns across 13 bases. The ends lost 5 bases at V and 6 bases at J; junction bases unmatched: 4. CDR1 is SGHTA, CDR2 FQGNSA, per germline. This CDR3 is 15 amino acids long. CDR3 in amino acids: CASSTGLAGANEQFF. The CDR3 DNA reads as TGTGCCAGCAGCACTGGACTAGCGGGGGCCAATGAGCAGTTCTTC.

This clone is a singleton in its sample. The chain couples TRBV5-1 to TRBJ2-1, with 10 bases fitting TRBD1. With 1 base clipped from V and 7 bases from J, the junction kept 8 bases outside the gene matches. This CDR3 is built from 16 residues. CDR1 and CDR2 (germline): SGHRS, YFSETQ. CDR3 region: CASSLTGTGVKNEQFF. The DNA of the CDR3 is TGCGCCAGCAGCTTGACGGGGACAGGGGTTAAAAATGAGCAGTTCTTC.

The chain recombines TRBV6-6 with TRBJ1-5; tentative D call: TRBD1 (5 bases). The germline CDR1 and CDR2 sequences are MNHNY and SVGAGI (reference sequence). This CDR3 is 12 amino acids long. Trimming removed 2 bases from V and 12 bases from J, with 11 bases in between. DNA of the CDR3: TGTGCCAGCAGTTACCCGAGACAGAACCAGCATTTT. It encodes CASSYPRQNQHF.

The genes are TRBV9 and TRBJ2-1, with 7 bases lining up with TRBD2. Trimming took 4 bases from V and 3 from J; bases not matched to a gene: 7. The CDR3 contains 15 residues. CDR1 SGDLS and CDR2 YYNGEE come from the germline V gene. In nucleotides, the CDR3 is TGTGCCAGCAGCACCGGACTAGAAAGCTACAATGAGCAGTTCTTC. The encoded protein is CASSTGLESYNEQFF.

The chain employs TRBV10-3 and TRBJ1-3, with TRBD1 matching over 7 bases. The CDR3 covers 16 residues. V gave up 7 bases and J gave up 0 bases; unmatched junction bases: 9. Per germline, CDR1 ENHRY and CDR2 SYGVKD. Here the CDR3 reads CAITSDRLISGNTIYF. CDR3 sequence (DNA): TGTGCCATCACCTCGGACAGGCTCATCTCTGGAAACACCATATATTTT.

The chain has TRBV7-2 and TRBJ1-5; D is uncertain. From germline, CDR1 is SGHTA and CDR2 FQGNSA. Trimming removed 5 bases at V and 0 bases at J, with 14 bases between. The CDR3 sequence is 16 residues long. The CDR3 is CASSPPTSSSNQPQHF. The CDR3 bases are TGTGCCAGCAGCCCGCCGACATCTTCTAGCAATCAGCCCCAGCATTTT.

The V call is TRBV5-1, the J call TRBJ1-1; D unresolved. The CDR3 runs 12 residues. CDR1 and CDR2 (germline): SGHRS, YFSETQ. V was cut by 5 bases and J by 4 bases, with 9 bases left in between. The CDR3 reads CASRDSGTEAFF. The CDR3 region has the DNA TGCGCCAGCAGGGACTCGGGCACTGAAGCTTTCTTT.

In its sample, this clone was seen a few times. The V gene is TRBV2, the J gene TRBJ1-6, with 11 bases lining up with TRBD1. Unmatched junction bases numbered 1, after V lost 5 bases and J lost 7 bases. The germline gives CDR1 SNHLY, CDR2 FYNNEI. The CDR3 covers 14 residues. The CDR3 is CASSWTGGNSPLHF. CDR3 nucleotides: TGTGCCAGCAGTTGGACAGGGGGCAATTCACCCCTCCACTTT.

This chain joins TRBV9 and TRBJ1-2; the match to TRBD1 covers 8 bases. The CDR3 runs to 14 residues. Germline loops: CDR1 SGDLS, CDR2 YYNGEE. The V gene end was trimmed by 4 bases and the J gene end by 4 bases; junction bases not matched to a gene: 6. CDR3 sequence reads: CASSTDRAGYGYTF. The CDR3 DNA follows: TGTGCCAGCAGCACGGACAGGGCAGGCTATGGCTACACCTTC.